The next 3 T cell receptor beta chains were all read from a single sample in a study of cytomegalovirus exposure and HLA in healthy donors. Use of 60 Vbeta and 13 Jbeta primers characterized the PCR. Clones were sequenced by immunoSEQ multiplex PCR, and TCRdb holds only the in-frame ones, with some missing. The sample has under 200,000 clones, 70% to 80% seen once; the top ten hold roughly 1.9%. The sequencing input was PBMCs. The receptors here all came from a woman aged 30 to 39 in good health and CMV-seropositive.

The V call is TRBV29-1, the J call TRBJ2-2; a possible D gene is TRBD2 (6 bases). V lost 6 bases, J lost 1 base, and 9 bases lay in between. The germline CDR1 and CDR2 sequences are SQVTM and ANQGSEA. This CDR3 region has 13 residues. CDR3 sequence (DNA): TGCAGCGTAGGGACTCAGAACACCGGGGAGCTGTTTTTT. It is translated as CSVGTQNTGELFF.

The V and J genes are TRBV19 and TRBJ1-1; D is ambiguous. Germline V gives CDR1 LNHDA, CDR2 SQIVND (reference sequence). Trimming took off 5 bases at V and 2 bases at J, with 9 bases between the two ends. This CDR3 has 13 amino acids. CDR3 in DNA: TGTGCCAGTAGTGAGATACTAAACACTGAAGCTTTCTTT. Amino acids: CASSEILNTEAFF.

The DNA of the CDR3 is TGTGCCAGCAGTGCAAACAGGGGGCATCAGCCCCAGCATTTT. Its translation: CASSANRGHQPQHF. This chain links TRBV25-1 with TRBJ1-5; 9 nucleotides line up with TRBD1. The germline V gene has CDR1 MGHDK and CDR2 SYGVNS. The CDR3 runs to 14 residues. After removal of 4 bases from V and 5 bases from J, the junction contained 3 bases not matched to a gene.